Below are 14 T cell receptor beta chains sequenced from a single sample in a study of blood T cells in healthy people across ages. Primed by a sample-barcoded 5' primer and a J-beta primer mix, a second PCR proceeded for 7 to 11 cycles. MiXCR, applied by TCRdb to the 5' RACE reads, yields one record per CDR3 protein. The table lists about a million distinct CDR3 sequences, 35% to 40% of them singletons. The material sequenced was blood. These receptors were taken from a man between 18 and 35 years old in good health.

This clonotype has only a few counts. The chain links TRBV6-1 to TRBJ2-3, with a weak D call TRBD1 (6 bases). V lost 7 bases and J lost 3, with 14 bases in between. Germline CDR1 reads MNHNS; CDR2 reads SASEGT. CDR3 length: 14 amino acids. CDR3 sequence: CASMVRGRTDTQYF. The DNA of the CDR3 is TGTGCCAGCATGGTCAGGGGAAGGACAGATACGCAGTATTTT.

This clonotype was detected ten times or more. The chain is built from TRBV3-1 and TRBJ2-3, with TRBD1 matching over 7 bases. In germline, CDR1 is LGHDT, CDR2 YNNKEL (reference sequence). V gave up 4 bases and J gave up 5 bases; unmatched junction bases: 0. The CDR3 loop spans 12 amino acids. The CDR3 loop is CASSRDRDTQYF. Written as DNA, the CDR3 is TGTGCCAGCAGCCGGGACAGAGATACGCAGTATTTT.

The chain couples TRBV3-1 to TRBJ2-1; 8 bases are shared with TRBD1. Germline CDR1 LGHDT, CDR2 YNNKEL (reference sequence). After removal of 1 base from V and 5 bases from J, the junction contained 10 bases not matched to a gene. The CDR3 has 17 residues. The CDR3 sequence: CASSQGFRTGRDNEQFF. CDR3 bases: TGTGCCAGCAGCCAAGGATTTAGGACAGGGCGCGACAATGAGCAGTTCTTC.

The table lists this clonotype with many counts. The chain recombines TRBV14 with TRBJ2-1; perhaps TRBD2 as D (5 bases). The CDR3 covers 16 residues. CDR1 is SGHDN and CDR2 is FVKESK in the germline V gene. Trimming removed 7 bases from V and 0 bases from J, with 16 bases in between. The CDR3 coding sequence is TGTGCCAGCACCCGACATCCGGGGAGCTCCTACAATGAGCAGTTCTTC. Its protein is CASTRHPGSSYNEQFF.

This clonotype was found a few times. V and J are TRBV9 and TRBJ1-4, with 8 bases that match TRBD1. V was pared by 7 bases and J by 5 bases, with 7 bases of the junction left unmatched. The V gene's germline CDR1 is SGDLS and CDR2 YYNGEE. The CDR3 extends over 14 amino acids. The CDR3 protein is CASGPRQGNEKLFF. In DNA form, the CDR3 reads TGTGCCAGCGGACCCCGACAGGGGAATGAAAAACTGTTTTTT.

V is TRBV20-1 and J is TRBJ2-5, with a tentative D call TRBD1 (6 bases). With 0 bases removed from V and 11 bases from J, the gap between germline ends came to 22 bases. The CDR3 sequence is 15 residues long. Per the germline V gene, CDR1 is DFQATT and CDR2 is SNEGSKA (reference sequence). The CDR3 is CSAREGAIPGRIQYF. For the CDR3, the DNA is TGCAGTGCTAGAGAGGGGGCCATCCCCGGTCGGATTCAGTACTTC.

This clonotype has a handful of counts. This CDR3 is CSAESGGSPDTQYF. The CDR3 DNA sequence: TGCAGTGCCGAAAGCGGAGGCTCCCCAGATACGCAGTATTTT. The chain joins TRBV20-1 to TRBJ2-3; a weak D match, TRBD2 (5 bases). CDR3 size: 14 residues. Trimming shortened V by 6 bases and J by 4 bases, and 17 bases separated the two germline ends. CDR1 and CDR2 (germline): DFQATT, SNEGSKA (reference sequence).

The chain employs TRBV6-1 and TRBJ1-5; no firm D call. With 7 bases removed from V and 0 bases from J, the gap between germline ends came to 13 bases. Germline loops: CDR1 MNHNS, CDR2 SASEGT. The CDR3 loop spans 15 amino acids. As DNA, the CDR3 is TGTGCCAGCAAGATCGGGGTTTATAGCAATCAGCCCCAGCATTTT. As protein: CASKIGVYSNQPQHF.

The chain couples TRBV7-2 to TRBJ2-1, with D unclear. V was cut by 0 bases and J by 6 bases, with 9 bases left in between. Germline CDR1 reads SGHTA; CDR2 reads FQGNSA. This CDR3 region has 14 residues. The CDR3 sequence is CASSLASSPNEQFF. The CDR3 DNA sequence: TGTGCCAGCAGCTTAGCGTCCTCGCCCAATGAGCAGTTCTTC.

There are a few counts of this clonotype. This chain uses TRBV7-8 with TRBJ2-7; D might be TRBD2 (6 bases). The CDR3 runs to 12 residues. V was pared by 5 bases and J by 6 bases, with 11 bases between. The germline CDR1 and CDR2 sequences are SGHVS and FQNEAQ. This chain's CDR3 is CASSATSLEQYF. The CDR3 coding sequence is TGTGCCAGCAGCGCGACTAGTCTCGAGCAGTACTTC. Based on the CDR3 plus reference TRBV7-8 and TRBJ2-7, the full variable domain is GAGVSQSPRYKVAKRGQDVALRCDPISGHVSLFWYQQALGQGPEFLTYFQNEAQLDKSGLPSDRFFAERPEGSVSTLKIQRTQQEDSAVYLCASSATSLEQYFGPGTRLTVT.

V gene TRBV5-1 combines with J gene TRBJ1-2, with a tentative D call TRBD1 (5 bases). CDR3 length equals 18 residues. V was shortened by 4 bases and J by 3 bases, with 25 bases between the two germline ends. Germline V gene lookup returns CDR1 SGHRS and CDR2 YFSETQ. CDR3 protein: CASSPTTGPSRGYYGYTF. CDR3 nucleotide sequence: TGCGCCAGCAGCCCTACAACAGGCCCATCCCGGGGTTACTATGGCTACACCTTC.

This clonotype was seen only a few times. The chain links TRBV20-1 to TRBJ2-1; the match to TRBD2 covers 11 bases. V lost 6 bases to trimming and J lost 6 bases; unmatched junction nucleotides: 7. Germline V gene lookup returns CDR1 DFQATT and CDR2 SNEGSKA (reference sequence). CDR3 length: 14 residues. CDR3 amino acids: CSAPTSGGGNEQFF. The CDR3 DNA reads TGCAGTGCCCCAACTAGCGGGGGCGGCAATGAGCAGTTCTTC.

The gene calls are TRBV28 and TRBJ2-1; 12 bases fit TRBD2. This CDR3 is built from 16 residues. CDR1 MDHEN and CDR2 SYDVKM come from the germline V gene. The J segment lost 0 bases and the V segment lost 5 bases, leaving 2 bases of the junction unmatched. The chain's CDR3 is CASSLAGGHSYNEQFF. The CDR3 region has the DNA TGTGCCAGCAGTCTAGCGGGGGGGCACTCCTACAATGAGCAGTTCTTC.

About this clonotype: A much more abundant neighbour one base away suggests this may be a read error. The genes are TRBV9 and TRBJ2-1; D is ambiguous. Germline V gene lookup returns CDR1 SGDLS and CDR2 YYNGEE. CDR3 size: 12 residues. Between the trimmed V and J ends, which lost 0 bases and 7 bases, there was a span of 5 bases. DNA of the CDR3: TGTGCCAGCAGCGTAGGAGAAAATGAGCAGTTCTTC. The encoded protein is CASSVGENEQFF.